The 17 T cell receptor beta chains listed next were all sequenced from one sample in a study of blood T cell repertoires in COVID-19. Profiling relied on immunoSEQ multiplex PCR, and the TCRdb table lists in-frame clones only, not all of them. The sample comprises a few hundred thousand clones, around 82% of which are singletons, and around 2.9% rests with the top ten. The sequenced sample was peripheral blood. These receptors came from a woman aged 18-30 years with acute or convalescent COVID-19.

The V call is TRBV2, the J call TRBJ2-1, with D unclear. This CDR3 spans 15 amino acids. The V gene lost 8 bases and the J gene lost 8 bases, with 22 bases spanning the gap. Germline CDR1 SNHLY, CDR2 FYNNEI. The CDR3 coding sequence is TGTGCCAGCCGTGGAAACTCCCTTCGGTCCCATGAGCAGTTCTTC. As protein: CASRGNSLRSHEQFF.

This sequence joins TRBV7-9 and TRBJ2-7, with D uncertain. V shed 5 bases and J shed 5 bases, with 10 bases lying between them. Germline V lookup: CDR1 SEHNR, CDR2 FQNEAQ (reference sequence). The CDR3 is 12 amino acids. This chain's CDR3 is CASSPKADEQYF. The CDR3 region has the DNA TGTGCCAGCAGCCCGAAGGCGGACGAGCAGTACTTC.

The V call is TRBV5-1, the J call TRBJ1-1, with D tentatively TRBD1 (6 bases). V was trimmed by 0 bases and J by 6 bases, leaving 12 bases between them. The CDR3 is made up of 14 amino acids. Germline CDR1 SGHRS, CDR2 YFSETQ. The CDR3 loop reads CASSLGQEVAEAFF. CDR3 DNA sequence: TGCGCCAGCAGCTTGGGACAGGAGGTGGCTGAAGCTTTCTTT. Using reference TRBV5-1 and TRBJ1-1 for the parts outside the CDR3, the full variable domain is KAGVTQTPRYLIKTRGQQVTLSCSPISGHRSVSWYQQTPGQGLQFLFEYFSETQRNKGNFPGRFSGRQFSNSRSEMNVSTLELGDSALYLCASSLGQEVAEAFFGQGTRLTVV.

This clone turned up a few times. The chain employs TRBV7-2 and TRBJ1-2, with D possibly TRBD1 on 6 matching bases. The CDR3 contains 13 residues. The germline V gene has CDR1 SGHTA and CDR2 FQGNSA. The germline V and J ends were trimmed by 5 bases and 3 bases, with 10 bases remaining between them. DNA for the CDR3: TGTGCCAGCAGCCAAAACAGGGACTATGGCTACACCTTC. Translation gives CASSQNRDYGYTF.

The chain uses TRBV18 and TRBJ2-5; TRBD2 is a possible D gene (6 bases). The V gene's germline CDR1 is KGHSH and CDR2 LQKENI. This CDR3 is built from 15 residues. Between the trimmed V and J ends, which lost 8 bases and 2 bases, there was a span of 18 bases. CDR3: CASRGPGSFQETQYF. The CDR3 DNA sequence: TGTGCCAGCCGAGGACCCGGGAGTTTTCAAGAGACCCAGTACTTC.

As DNA, the CDR3 is TGTGCCAGCAGCTTACTGGGGGCCCTTAATGAAAAACTGTTTTTT. Protein: CASSLLGALNEKLFF. V and J are TRBV7-8 and TRBJ1-4, with a possible D match to TRBD1 (6 bases). This CDR3 is 15 amino acids long. The germline V gene has CDR1 SGHVS and CDR2 FQNEAQ. Deletions cut 2 bases from V and 4 bases from J, with 11 bases between.

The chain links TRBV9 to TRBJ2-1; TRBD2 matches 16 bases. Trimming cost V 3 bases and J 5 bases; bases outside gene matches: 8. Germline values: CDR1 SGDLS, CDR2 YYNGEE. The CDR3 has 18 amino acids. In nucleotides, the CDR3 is TGTGCCAGCAGCGCGGGACTAGCGGGAGGGCCCCAGGACAATGAGCAGTTCTTC. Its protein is CASSAGLAGGPQDNEQFF.

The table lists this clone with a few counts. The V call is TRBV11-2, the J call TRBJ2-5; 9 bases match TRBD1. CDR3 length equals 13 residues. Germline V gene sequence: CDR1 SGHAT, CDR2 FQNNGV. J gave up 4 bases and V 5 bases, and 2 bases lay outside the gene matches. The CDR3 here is CASSPGQGETQYF. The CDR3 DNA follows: TGTGCCAGCAGCCCGGGACAGGGAGAGACCCAGTACTTC.

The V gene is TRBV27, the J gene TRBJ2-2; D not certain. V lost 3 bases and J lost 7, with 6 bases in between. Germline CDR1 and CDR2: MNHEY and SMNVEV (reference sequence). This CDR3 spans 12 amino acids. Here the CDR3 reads CASSLVSGELFF. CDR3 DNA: TGTGCCAGCAGTTTGGTTAGCGGGGAGCTGTTTTTT.

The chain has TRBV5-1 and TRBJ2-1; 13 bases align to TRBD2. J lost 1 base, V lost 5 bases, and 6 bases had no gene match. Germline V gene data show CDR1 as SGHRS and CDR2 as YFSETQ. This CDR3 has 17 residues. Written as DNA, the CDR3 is TGCGCCAGCAGTCGGGGACTAGCGGGGAGTTCCTACAATGAGCAGTTCTTC. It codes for CASSRGLAGSSYNEQFF.

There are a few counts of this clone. CDR3 residues: CASSLRTGSTDTQYF. The CDR3 DNA reads as TGCGCCAGCAGCTTGAGGACAGGCAGCACAGATACGCAGTATTTT. V usage is TRBV5-1 and J usage is TRBJ2-3, with 7 bases fitting TRBD1. The trim removed 1 base at V and 0 bases at J, leaving 2 bases unmatched. The V gene's germline CDR1 is SGHRS and CDR2 YFSETQ. There are 15 residues in the CDR3.

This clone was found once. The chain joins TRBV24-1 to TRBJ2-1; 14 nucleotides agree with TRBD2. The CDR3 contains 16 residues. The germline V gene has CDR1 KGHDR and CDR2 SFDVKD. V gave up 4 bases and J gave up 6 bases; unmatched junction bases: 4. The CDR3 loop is CATSERTSGRSNEQFF. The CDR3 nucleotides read TGTGCCACCAGTGAGCGGACTAGCGGGAGGTCCAATGAGCAGTTCTTC.

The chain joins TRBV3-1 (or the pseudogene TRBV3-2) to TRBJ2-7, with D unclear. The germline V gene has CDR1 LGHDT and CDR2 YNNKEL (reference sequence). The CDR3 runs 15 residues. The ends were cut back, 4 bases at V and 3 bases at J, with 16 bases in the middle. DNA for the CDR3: TGTGCCAGCAGCCCAACTACCGGAAACCTCTACGAGCAGTACTTC. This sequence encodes CASSPTTGNLYEQYF.

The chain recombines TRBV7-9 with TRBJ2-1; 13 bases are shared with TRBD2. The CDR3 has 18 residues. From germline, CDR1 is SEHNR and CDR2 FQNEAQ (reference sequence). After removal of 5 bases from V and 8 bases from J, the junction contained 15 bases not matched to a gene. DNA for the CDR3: TGTGCCAGCAGCGGAAAAGGCGCCGGGACTAGCGGGAACCATGAGCAGTTCTTC. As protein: CASSGKGAGTSGNHEQFF.

This CDR3 reads CASSNGPGGETQYF. The CDR3 DNA sequence: TGCGCCAGCAGCAACGGACCAGGGGGAGAGACCCAGTACTTC. The chain joins TRBV5-1 to TRBJ2-5; 7 bases line up with TRBD1. V gave up 4 bases and J gave up 4 bases; unmatched junction bases: 7. The CDR3 totals 14 residues. CDR1 SGHRS and CDR2 YFSETQ come from the germline V gene.

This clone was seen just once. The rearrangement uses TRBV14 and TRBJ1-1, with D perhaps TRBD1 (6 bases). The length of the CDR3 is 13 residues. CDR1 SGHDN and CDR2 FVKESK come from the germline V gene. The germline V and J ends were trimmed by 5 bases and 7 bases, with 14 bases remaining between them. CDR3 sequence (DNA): TGTGCCAGCAGCAACAGGGTCCGCGGTGAAGCTTTCTTT. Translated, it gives CASSNRVRGEAFF.

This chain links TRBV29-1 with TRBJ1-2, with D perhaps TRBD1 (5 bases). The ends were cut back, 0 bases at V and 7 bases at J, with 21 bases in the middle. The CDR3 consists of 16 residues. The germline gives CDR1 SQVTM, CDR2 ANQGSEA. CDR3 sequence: CSVEEVGGSLRLGYTF. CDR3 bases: TGCAGCGTTGAAGAGGTGGGGGGTTCCCTACGTCTTGGCTACACCTTC.